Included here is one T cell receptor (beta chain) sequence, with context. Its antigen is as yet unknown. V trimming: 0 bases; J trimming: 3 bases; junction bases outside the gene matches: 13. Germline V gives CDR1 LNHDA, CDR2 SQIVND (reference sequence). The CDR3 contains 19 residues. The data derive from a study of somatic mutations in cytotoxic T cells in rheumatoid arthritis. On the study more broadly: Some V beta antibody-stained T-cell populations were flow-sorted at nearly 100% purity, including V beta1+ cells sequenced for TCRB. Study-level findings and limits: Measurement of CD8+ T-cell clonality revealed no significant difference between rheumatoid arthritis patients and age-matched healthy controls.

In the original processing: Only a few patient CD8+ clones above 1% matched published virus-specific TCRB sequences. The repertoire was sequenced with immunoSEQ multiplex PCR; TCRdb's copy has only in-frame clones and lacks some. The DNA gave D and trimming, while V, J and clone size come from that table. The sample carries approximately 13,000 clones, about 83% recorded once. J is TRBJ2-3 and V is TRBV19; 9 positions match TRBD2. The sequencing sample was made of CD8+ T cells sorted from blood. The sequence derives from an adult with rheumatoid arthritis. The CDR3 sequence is CASSIDRLAADGGTDTQYF. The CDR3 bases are TGTGCCAGTAGTATAGATCGACTAGCGGCGGATGGGGGTACAGATACGCAGTATTTT.